These 27 T cell receptor beta chains came from one sample sequenced in a study of T cells in localized non-small cell lung cancer. The repertoire was sequenced with immunoSEQ multiplex PCR; TCRdb's copy has only in-frame clones and lacks some. Among about 40,000 clones listed, about 90% were seen once. The sample in question was peripheral blood, obtained before any cancer treatment. These receptor sequences come from a man aged 35 to 69 with stage I lung adenocarcinoma.

The chain has TRBV19 and TRBJ1-5; D is undetermined. Germline V lookup: CDR1 LNHDA, CDR2 SQIVND (reference sequence). The CDR3 runs 14 residues. V was trimmed by 3 bases and J by 4 bases, leaving 10 bases between them. CDR3 protein: CASSIFLENQPQHF. CDR3 nucleotide sequence: TGTGCCAGTAGTATTTTCTTGGAGAATCAGCCCCAGCATTTT.

V is TRBV23-1 and J is TRBJ1-2; D gene unclear. Being an ORF, TRBV23-1 has a function that is uncertain. The CDR3 consists of 14 residues. V lost 2 bases to trimming and J lost 0 bases, with 7 bases between them. In DNA, the CDR3 is TGCGCCAGCAGTCAACGGAGAGCTAACTATGGCTACACCTTC. This codes for CASSQRRANYGYTF.

This clone was found once. V and J are TRBV27 and TRBJ2-1; 11 bases match TRBD1. V was pared by 8 bases and J by 6 bases, with 12 bases of the junction left unmatched. Germline CDR1 is MNHEY and CDR2 is SMNVEV (reference sequence). This CDR3 contains 16 residues. In DNA, the CDR3 is TGTGCCAGCGCCTATATTTCCGGGACAGGGGGCAATGAGCAGTTCTTC. This sequence encodes CASAYISGTGGNEQFF.

The rearrangement links TRBV29-1 to TRBJ1-1; no firm D call. CDR3 length equals 14 residues. Germline V CDR1 and CDR2: SQVTM, ANQGSEA. Trimming stripped 8 bases from V and 8 bases from J, with 24 bases between. The DNA of the CDR3 is TGCAGCACCGGGGAACTTACCTTGGCTTTAGAAGCTTTCTTT. As protein: CSTGELTLALEAFF.

In this sample, this clone turned up once. V is TRBV7-9 and J is TRBJ2-1; 7 bases are a match to TRBD1. V gave up 6 bases and J gave up 14 bases; unmatched junction bases: 7. Germline CDR1 is SEHNR and CDR2 is FQNEAQ (reference sequence). This CDR3 region has 11 residues. CDR3 coding DNA: TGTGCCAGCAGTCAACAGGGGATTGAGTTCTTC. Amino acid sequence: CASSQQGIEFF.

DNA of the CDR3: TGTGCCAGCAGCATAAGAGGCCCGCCGGGTAATGAAAAACTGTTTTTT. Residues: CASSIRGPPGNEKLFF. The chain carries TRBV7-2 and TRBJ1-4; D gene unclear. The germline V and J ends were trimmed by 5 bases and 4 bases, with 17 bases remaining between them. The CDR3 is made up of 16 amino acids. Germline values: CDR1 SGHTA, CDR2 FQGNSA.

This clone was seen just once. The CDR3 nucleotides read TGTGCCAGCAGCCGGAAGAAGGGATGCACCCGCGGGGCCACCCCCCCTAGCACAGATACGCAGTATTTT. Translated: CASSRKKGCTRGATPPSTDTQYF. V and J are TRBV14 and TRBJ2-3; D is perhaps TRBD2 (6 bases). Germline CDR1 reads SGHDN; CDR2 reads FVKESK. CDR3 size: 23 residues. The V gene lost 4 bases and the J gene lost 0 bases, with 35 bases spanning the gap. Variable domain in full (rest from reference TRBV14 and TRBJ2-3): EAGVTQFPSHSVIEKGQTVTLRCDPISGHDNLYWYRRVMGKEIKFLLHFVKESKQDESGMPNNRFLAERTGGTYSTLKVQPAELEDSGVYFCASSRKKGCTRGATPPSTDTQYFGPGTRLTVL.

The chain carries TRBV7-2 and TRBJ2-5, with 7 nucleotides matching TRBD1. V was pared by 5 bases and J by 0 bases, with 6 bases of the junction left unmatched. Germline V CDR1 and CDR2: SGHTA, FQGNSA. CDR3 length: 15 amino acids. The DNA for the CDR3 is TGTGCCAGCAGCCGCTCGGGACAGTACCAAGAGACCCAGTACTTC. It codes for CASSRSGQYQETQYF.

The V call is TRBV21-1, the J call TRBJ2-3; no DNA check was done on the table's D call, TRBD1. TRBV21-1 counts as a pseudogene. CDR3 size: 15 residues. Here the CDR3 DNA reads TGTGCCAGCAGCAAAGCGGGACACGGGATCGATACGCAGTATTTT. Its translation: CASSKAGHGIDTQYF.

V gene TRBV10-3 combines with J gene TRBJ2-2; 8 bases are shared with TRBD1. Per germline, CDR1 ENHRY and CDR2 SYGVKD. V lost 2 bases, J lost 5 bases, and 7 bases stayed unmatched. CDR3 length equals 16 residues. CDR3: CAISEETGGRTGELFF. For the CDR3, the DNA is TGTGCCATCAGTGAGGAAACAGGGGGTAGGACCGGGGAGCTGTTTTTT.

This clone was picked up one time. The chain recombines TRBV28 with TRBJ1-6; TRBD1 matches at 7 bases. Germline CDR1 reads MDHEN; CDR2 reads SYDVKM. The CDR3 is 15 amino acids. The J segment lost 7 bases and the V segment lost 2 bases, leaving 5 bases of the junction unmatched. As DNA, the CDR3 is TGTGCCAGCAGTTTACCGGGACAGATAAATTCACCCCTCCACTTT. Its protein is CASSLPGQINSPLHF. Together with reference TRBV28 and TRBJ1-6, the CDR3 gives the full variable domain: DVKVTQSSRYLVKRTGEKVFLECVQDMDHENMFWYRQDPGLGLRLIYFSYDVKMKEKGDIPEGYSVSREKKERFSLILESASTNQTSMYLCASSLPGQINSPLHFGNGTRLTVT.

V and J are TRBV5-4 and TRBJ1-1; 7 bases agree with TRBD1. The J segment lost 5 bases and the V segment lost 2 bases, leaving 6 bases of the junction unmatched. The CDR3 loop spans 14 amino acids. Germline V gene lookup returns CDR1 SGHNT and CDR2 YYREEE (reference sequence). CDR3 loop: CASSFDREGTEAFF. The CDR3 nucleotides are TGTGCCAGCAGCTTCGACAGGGAGGGGACTGAAGCTTTCTTT.

The genes are TRBV5-5 and TRBJ2-7, with TRBD2 as a possible D gene (6 bases). V lost 2 bases and J 4 bases, leaving 13 bases between the germline ends. The germline gives CDR1 SGHKS, CDR2 YYEKEE (reference sequence). CDR3 size: 14 residues. The DNA for the CDR3 is TGTGCCAGCAGCTTTGCTAGCGTTTCTTACGAGCAGTACTTC. This encodes CASSFASVSYEQYF.

This clone was found once. V is TRBV9 and J is TRBJ2-7, with 10 positions matching TRBD1. The CDR3 covers 14 residues. V trimming: 0 bases; J trimming: 5 bases; junction bases outside the gene matches: 2. Germline CDR1 reads SGDLS; CDR2 reads YYNGEE. The chain's CDR3 is CASSVDGTGDEQYF. Written as DNA, the CDR3 is TGTGCCAGCAGCGTAGACGGGACAGGGGACGAGCAGTACTTC.

V is TRBV30 and J is TRBJ2-3; unclear D gene. Germline V gene data show CDR1 as GTSNPN and CDR2 as SVGIG (reference sequence). This CDR3 is 12 amino acids long. Deletions cut 4 bases from V and 0 bases from J, with 5 bases between. CDR3 in DNA: TGTGCCTGGACATTGAGCACAGATACGCAGTATTTT. Amino acids: CAWTLSTDTQYF.

J is TRBJ2-7 and V is TRBV4-1; unclear D gene. CDR3 length: 15 amino acids. V was pared by 4 bases and J by 3 bases, with 16 bases between. Per germline, CDR1 MGHRA and CDR2 YSYEKL. The DNA of the CDR3 is TGCGCCAGCAGCCCTCTATTCGAGAACAGCTACGAGCAGTACTTC. This encodes CASSPLFENSYEQYF.

This clone occurred once. One junction end disagrees with the germline gene, perhaps due to a read error. This chain connects TRBV7-7 to TRBJ2-5, with D unresolved. Germline V gene sequence: CDR1 SSHAT, CDR2 FNYEAQ (reference sequence). The CDR3 runs 14 residues. CDR3 region: CASSFDGSQETQYF. CDR3 DNA sequence: TGTGCTAGCAGCTTTGACGGCAGCCAAGAGACCCAGTACTTC.

The rearrangement joins TRBV4-3 to TRBJ2-3; 8 bases match TRBD2. Trimming removed 4 bases from V and 5 bases from J; junction bases left unmatched: 5. The CDR3 has 14 amino acids. Germline CDR1 is LGHNA and CDR2 is YSLEER. CDR3: CASSPHAGGDTQYF. As DNA, the CDR3 is TGCGCCAGCAGCCCTCATGCGGGGGGAGATACGCAGTATTTT.

The rearrangement joins TRBV4-2 to TRBJ2-1, with 7 positions matching TRBD2. From germline, CDR1 is LGHNA and CDR2 YNFKEQ. Losses at the gene ends were 0 bases for V and 0 bases for J; bases not matched to a gene: 5. This CDR3 has 17 amino acids. The CDR3 region is CASSQDMGGSSYNEQFF. CDR3 DNA: TGTGCCAGCAGCCAAGATATGGGGGGGAGCTCCTACAATGAGCAGTTCTTC.

J is TRBJ1-1 and V is TRBV11-2; possible D gene TRBD1, 6 bases. With 5 bases removed from V and 7 bases from J, the gap between germline ends came to 14 bases. This CDR3 has 13 residues. CDR1 and CDR2 (germline): SGHAT, FQNNGV. CDR3 coding DNA: TGTGCCAGCAGCGATCCAGGGGCGGTTGAAGCTTTCTTT. Amino acids: CASSDPGAVEAFF.

This clone occurred a few times. V usage is TRBV30 and J usage is TRBJ2-2; 8 nucleotides line up with TRBD1. V was pared by 0 bases and J by 5 bases, with 5 bases of the junction left unmatched. The CDR3 loop spans 15 amino acids. Germline V gene lookup returns CDR1 GTSNPN and CDR2 SVGIG (reference sequence). CDR3: CAWSVSGGETGELFF. CDR3 coding DNA: TGTGCCTGGAGTGTATCAGGGGGCGAAACCGGGGAGCTGTTTTTT.

This clone was recorded once. The chain joins TRBV15 to TRBJ2-2; TRBD1 agrees at 9 bases. The CDR3 contains 16 residues. J was trimmed by 7 bases and V by 1 base; bases with no gene match: 7. Germline V lookup: CDR1 LNHNV, CDR2 YYDKDF (reference sequence). CDR3 DNA sequence: TGTGCCACCAGCAGAGGGTTCGGGACAGGGATCGGGGAGCTGTTTTTT. Translation gives CATSRGFGTGIGELFF.

This clone was observed a few times. This chain connects TRBV2 to TRBJ1-4, with a tentative D call TRBD1 (6 bases). The CDR3 is 15 amino acids. Germline-derived CDR1 and CDR2 are SNHLY and FYNNEI. Trimming removed 7 bases at V and 5 bases at J, with 17 bases between. This chain's CDR3 is CASNEGGHRNEKLFF. CDR3 sequence (DNA): TGTGCCAGCAACGAAGGGGGACACCGAAATGAAAAACTGTTTTTT. Using reference TRBV2 and TRBJ1-4 for the parts outside the CDR3, the full variable domain is EPEVTQTPSHQVTQMGQEVILRCVPISNHLYFYWYRQILGQKVEFLVSFYNNEISEKSEIFDDQFSVERPDGSNFTLKIRSTKLEDSAMYFCASNEGGHRNEKLFFGSGTQLSVL.

This sequence joins TRBV9 and TRBJ1-4, with TRBD1 matching 8 bases. This CDR3 has 15 amino acids. Per the germline V gene, CDR1 is SGDLS and CDR2 is YYNGEE. J gave up 4 bases and V 4 bases, and 6 bases lay outside the gene matches. CDR3 in amino acids: CASSTRTGYNEKLFF. CDR3 sequence (DNA): TGTGCCAGCAGCACCCGGACAGGGTATAATGAAAAACTGTTTTTT.

V is TRBV5-1 and J is TRBJ2-6, with TRBD2 matching 14 bases. The CDR3 is 20 amino acids. The V gene's germline CDR1 is SGHRS and CDR2 YFSETQ. Trimming at V came to 0 bases and at J to 0 bases, leaving 5 bases not matched to a gene. The CDR3 reads CASSLVGLAGGSSGANVLTF. In DNA form, the CDR3 reads TGCGCCAGCAGCTTGGTCGGACTAGCGGGAGGTAGCTCTGGGGCCAACGTCCTGACTTTC. The full variable domain, rest sourced from reference TRBV5-1 and TRBJ2-6, is KAGVTQTPRYLIKTRGQQVTLSCSPISGHRSVSWYQQTPGQGLQFLFEYFSETQRNKGNFPGRFSGRQFSNSRSEMNVSTLELGDSALYLCASSLVGLAGGSSGANVLTFGAGSRLTVL.

This clone has only a few counts. The chain is built from TRBV19 and TRBJ1-2, with a tentative D call TRBD1 (5 bases). CDR3 length equals 13 residues. CDR1 is LNHDA, CDR2 SQIVND, per germline (reference sequence). V was shortened by 4 bases and J by 4 bases, with 10 bases between the two germline ends. CDR3: CASSTTVFYGYTF. CDR3 nucleotides: TGTGCCAGTAGTACGACAGTTTTCTATGGCTACACCTTC. Variable domain in full (rest from reference TRBV19 and TRBJ1-2): DGGITQSPKYLFRKEGQNVTLSCEQNLNHDAMYWYRQDPGQGLRLIYYSQIVNDFQKGDIAEGYSVSREKKESFPLTVTSAQKNPTAFYLCASSTTVFYGYTFGSGTRLTVV.

The rearrangement joins TRBV19 to TRBJ1-2; 8 nucleotides align to TRBD1. The CDR3 is 14 residues long. From germline, CDR1 is LNHDA and CDR2 SQIVND (reference sequence). V gave up 7 bases and J gave up 7 bases; unmatched junction bases: 11. The CDR3 protein is CASTKGQGFAGYTF. CDR3 nucleotides: TGTGCCAGTACAAAAGGACAGGGTTTTGCTGGCTACACCTTC.